In this sample, the clone carrying this T cell receptor (beta chain) turned up a few times. Its matching antigen is unknown. Semi-nested PCR with Nested Universal Primer A followed constant-region reverse priming of full-length variable regions. TCRdb re-called the 5' RACE reads with MiXCR, one entry per CDR3 protein. The sample lists under 15,000 distinct CDR3 sequences; roughly a quarter were seen once. Study-wide results and caveats: Tumor Tregs overlapped most with tumor, then blood, naive CD4+ cells. In terms of TCR gene usage, tumor memory CD4+ T cells clustered together with blood and lymph node memory CD4+ cells, as well as with lymph node naive CD4+ cells.

V lost 10 bases to trimming and J lost 7 bases; unmatched junction nucleotides: 9. The CDR3 loop spans 15 amino acids. Germline V CDR1 and CDR2: KGHDR, SFDVKD. The clonotype originates from a female donor with breast cancer. The chain couples TRBV24-1 to TRBJ2-1; 13 bases map to TRBD2. Sequencing was carried out using naive CD4+ T cells sorted from blood. Stated subset: naive CD4+ T cells, CD4+CD45RA+CD25-. The CDR3 DNA reads TGTGCCACTTCTGGACTAGCGGGAGTACGGAATGAGCAGTTCTTC. It specifies CATSGLAGVRNEQFF.